Presented here are 24 T cell receptor beta chains from one specimen sequenced in a study of blood T cells in healthy people across ages. Sample-barcoded 5' priming and a J-beta primer mix drove a second PCR of about 6 to 12 cycles. TCRdb redid the calling of the 5' RACE reads with MiXCR, one entry per CDR3 protein. Found here are about 1.8 million distinct CDR3 sequences, 49% of them singletons; the top ten hold around 2.1%. Sequencing was done on a sample of blood. Receptors originate from a woman in her forties in good health.

The chain links TRBV9 to TRBJ1-1, with a possible D match to TRBD1 (5 bases). The CDR3 loop spans 14 amino acids. Trimming stripped 4 bases from V and 5 bases from J, with 15 bases between. CDR1 SGDLS and CDR2 YYNGEE come from the germline V gene. The CDR3, as DNA: TGTGCCAGCAGCCCAATGGGGGTCGCGACTGAAGCTTTCTTT. Its translation is CASSPMGVATEAFF.

The chain links TRBV7-8 to TRBJ2-1; 9 nucleotides agree with TRBD2. This CDR3 comprises 15 residues. The germline V gene encodes CDR1 SGHVS and CDR2 FQNEAQ. The J segment lost 8 bases and the V segment lost 6 bases, leaving 11 bases of the junction unmatched. CDR3 DNA: TGTGCCAGCAGTATGAGGGCGGGGGGGCACGATGAGCAGTTCTTC. Amino acid sequence: CASSMRAGGHDEQFF.

The chain joins TRBV20-1 to TRBJ1-2; D is unclear. This CDR3 contains 14 residues. Germline values: CDR1 DFQATT, CDR2 SNEGSKA (reference sequence). V shed 6 bases and J shed 0 bases, with 14 bases lying between them. CDR3 DNA: TGCAGTGCCCTGGGTGGTTCGGCTAACTATGGCTACACCTTC. It specifies CSALGGSANYGYTF.

The chain employs TRBV29-1 and TRBJ2-7, with TRBD1 identical over 7 bases. CDR3 length: 16 residues. The germline V gene has CDR1 SQVTM and CDR2 ANQGSEA. V dropped 4 bases and J dropped 2; count of bases not matched to a gene: 14. CDR3 in amino acids: CSVGIRDTGAPYEQYF. The CDR3 DNA follows: TGCAGCGTTGGGATCCGGGATACAGGGGCTCCCTACGAGCAGTACTTC.

The gene calls are TRBV18 and TRBJ2-1, with TRBD2 identical over 7 bases. With 5 bases clipped from V and 6 bases from J, the junction kept 4 bases outside the gene matches. The CDR3 sequence is 13 residues long. Germline values: CDR1 KGHSH, CDR2 LQKENI. CDR3 DNA: TGTGCCAGCTCATCGGTAGCGGGCAATGAGCAGTTCTTC. Translated, it gives CASSSVAGNEQFF.

This rearrangement joins TRBV12-3 or TRBV12-4 to TRBJ2-1; tentatively, D is TRBD2 (6 bases). The CDR3 is made up of 12 amino acids. V was trimmed by 3 bases and J by 11 bases, leaving 11 bases between them. The CDR3 protein is CASSFTREKQFF. CDR3 in DNA: TGTGCCAGCAGTTTTACCCGGGAGAAGCAGTTCTTC.

Only one count was recorded for this clonotype. The chain has TRBV12-3 or TRBV12-4 and TRBJ1-2; unclear D gene. The germline V and J ends were trimmed by 9 bases and 2 bases, with 13 bases remaining between them. The CDR3 length is 13 residues. CDR3 nucleotide sequence: TGTGCCAGTGCGGGAATAAAGAACTATGGCTACACCTTC. This codes for CASAGIKNYGYTF.

The chain employs TRBV7-3 and TRBJ2-1; no definite D call. Germline V gene lookup returns CDR1 SGHTA and CDR2 FQGTGA. This CDR3 region has 15 residues. Trimming shortened V by 4 bases and J by 2 bases, and 12 bases separated the two germline ends. The CDR3 protein is CASSYYRNPYNEQFF. CDR3 bases: TGTGCCAGCAGCTACTATAGAAACCCCTACAATGAGCAGTTCTTC.

V gene TRBV7-2 combines with J gene TRBJ2-5; 15 bases match TRBD2. Germline lookup yields CDR1 SGHTA and CDR2 FQGNSA. The CDR3 loop spans 16 amino acids. V lost 5 bases to trimming and J lost 4 bases; unmatched junction nucleotides: 5. CDR3 loop: CASSGGLAGGLETQYF. The CDR3 nucleotides are TGTGCCAGCAGCGGGGGACTAGCGGGGGGTTTAGAGACCCAGTACTTC.

The chain joins TRBV28 to TRBJ2-3; the match to TRBD1 covers 8 bases. V shed 2 bases and J 0 bases; nucleotides not matched to a gene: 4. Germline V gene data show CDR1 as MDHEN and CDR2 as SYDVKM. The CDR3 extends over 16 amino acids. Here the CDR3 reads CASSLPRTGSTDTQYF. The CDR3 coding sequence is TGTGCCAGCAGTTTACCCCGGACAGGGAGCACAGATACGCAGTATTTT.

The V and J genes are TRBV25-1 and TRBJ2-5; 7 bases line up with TRBD1. Germline trimming cut 2 bases from V and 1 base from J; bases unmatched to any gene: 4. Germline CDR1 MGHDK, CDR2 SYGVNS. This CDR3 spans 15 amino acids. The chain's CDR3 is CASSEPRTGQETQYF. The DNA for the CDR3 is TGTGCCAGCAGTGAACCCAGGACAGGCCAAGAGACCCAGTACTTC.

The chain couples TRBV29-1 to TRBJ1-1, with 12 positions matching TRBD1. With V trimmed by 4 bases and J by 6 bases, 15 bases remained unmatched. Germline assignment: CDR1 SQVTM and CDR2 ANQGSEA. The CDR3 loop spans 17 amino acids. The CDR3 DNA is TGCAGCGTTGTCCCCTTCCCGACCGGGACAGGGGGCTCTGAAGCTTTCTTT. Translation gives CSVVPFPTGTGGSEAFF.

This chain joins TRBV29-1 and TRBJ2-3; no clear D gene. The length of the CDR3 is 12 residues. CDR1 and CDR2 from the germline V gene are SQVTM and ANQGSEA. Trimming stripped 4 bases from V and 3 bases from J, with 8 bases between. The CDR3 nucleotides read TGCAGCGTTGGGTGGGTTACAGATACGCAGTATTTT. Translating gives CSVGWVTDTQYF.

The chain has TRBV6-2 or TRBV6-3 and TRBJ1-2, with TRBD1 matching over 7 bases. Trimming at V came to 6 bases and at J to 1 base, leaving 11 bases not matched to a gene. CDR1 and CDR2 from the germline V gene are MNHEY and SVGEGT. The length of the CDR3 is 16 residues. The CDR3 is CASSPPGQSHNYGYTF. The CDR3 DNA sequence: TGTGCCAGCAGCCCACCGGGACAGTCTCATAACTATGGCTACACCTTC.

There are a few counts of this clonotype. The chain uses TRBV20-1 and TRBJ2-7, with D possibly TRBD2 on 6 matching bases. Trimming stripped 0 bases from V and 3 bases from J, with 18 bases between. The CDR3 consists of 16 residues. Germline V gene lookup returns CDR1 DFQATT and CDR2 SNEGSKA (reference sequence). Here the CDR3 reads CSARDRLGGANYEQYF. CDR3 sequence (DNA): TGCAGTGCTAGAGATCGTCTGGGCGGGGCGAACTACGAGCAGTACTTC.

There are a few counts of this clonotype. The rearrangement links TRBV10-3 to TRBJ2-5; a weak D match, TRBD1 (5 bases). The germline V and J ends were trimmed by 3 bases and 1 base, with 9 bases remaining between them. Germline V CDR1 and CDR2: ENHRY, SYGVKD. The CDR3 consists of 14 residues. CDR3 amino acids: CAISDRVIQETQYF. Written as DNA, the CDR3 is TGTGCCATCAGTGACAGGGTGATCCAAGAGACCCAGTACTTC.

A few counts support this clonotype. The chain is built from TRBV7-9 and TRBJ2-7, with 7 bases aligning to TRBD1. There are 15 residues in the CDR3. The V gene's germline CDR1 is SEHNR and CDR2 FQNEAQ (reference sequence). The V segment lost 6 bases and the J segment 5 bases; nucleotides outside the gene matches: 13. The CDR3 spells CASRRQGGLSHEQYF. In DNA, the CDR3 is TGTGCCAGCAGGCGACAGGGCGGCCTAAGTCACGAGCAGTACTTC.

This chain connects TRBV7-2 to TRBJ2-7; D might be TRBD1 (5 bases). The CDR3 runs to 14 residues. V lost 5 bases to trimming and J lost 2 bases, with 13 bases between them. Looked up from germline, CDR1 is SGHTA and CDR2 is FQGNSA. The CDR3 DNA sequence: TGTGCCAGCAGCCCTAGGTTAGGGGCCTACGAGCAGTACTTC. Residues: CASSPRLGAYEQYF.

This clonotype was counted between two and nine times. This chain's CDR3 is CASSLLRGGGDSYVYEQYF. The CDR3 DNA reads as TGTGCCAGCAGCTTATTGCGAGGAGGGGGAGATTCCTATGTCTACGAGCAGTACTTC. This chain joins TRBV11-2 and TRBJ2-7; the D gene could be TRBD1 or TRBD2 (6 bases each). The V gene lost 2 bases and the J gene lost 3 bases, with 26 bases spanning the gap. This CDR3 is built from 19 residues. Germline V gene data show CDR1 as SGHAT and CDR2 as FQNNGV. The full variable domain, completed using reference TRBV11-2 and TRBJ2-7, is EAGVAQSPRYKIIEKRQSVAFWCNPISGHATLYWYQQILGQGPKLLIQFQNNGVVDDSQLPKDRFSAERLKGVDSTLKIQPAKLEDSAVYLCASSLLRGGGDSYVYEQYFGPGTRLTVT.

This chain joins TRBV7-6 and TRBJ2-1; D is possibly TRBD2 (6 bases). V shed 5 bases and J shed 5 bases, with 16 bases lying between them. CDR1 and CDR2 from the germline V gene are SGHVS and FNYEAQ. The CDR3 runs 15 residues. CDR3 region: CASSLLGGANNEQFF. CDR3 sequence (DNA): TGTGCCAGCAGCCTTTTAGGAGGGGCCAACAATGAGCAGTTCTTC.

The gene calls are TRBV4-3 and TRBJ1-1; 7 bases match TRBD1. V trimming: 0 bases; J trimming: 5 bases; junction bases outside the gene matches: 15. The CDR3 spans 18 residues. Germline V gene sequence: CDR1 LGHNA, CDR2 YSLEER. This chain's CDR3 is CASSQDAHRGLGGTEAFF. The CDR3 DNA is TGCGCCAGCAGCCAAGATGCCCACAGGGGTCTGGGTGGGACTGAAGCTTTCTTT.

Regarding this clonotype: This sequence may be a read error, since a much larger clone differs from it by one base. The chain links TRBV10-3 to TRBJ2-1, with D perhaps matching TRBD1 (5 bases). CDR1 is ENHRY and CDR2 is SYGVKD in the germline V gene. This CDR3 is 12 amino acids long. The CDR3 nucleotides read TGTGCCATCAGTGAGCGGACAAATGAGCGGTTCTTC. Protein: CAISERTNERFF.

V gene TRBV12-3 or TRBV12-4 combines with J gene TRBJ2-7, with TRBD2 as a possible D gene (5 bases). The germline V and J ends were trimmed by 5 bases and 3 bases, with 14 bases remaining between them. CDR3 size: 14 residues. The CDR3 is CASSPHIGGYEQYF. CDR3 DNA: TGTGCCAGCAGTCCCCACATAGGAGGCTACGAGCAGTACTTC.

Turning to this clonotype: Its ends do not fully match the called genes, so a read error is possible. The chain uses TRBV12-3 or TRBV12-4 and TRBJ2-3, with D perhaps given as TRBD1 or TRBD2 (6 bases each). CDR3 length equals 14 residues. CDR3 loop: CASNPMGGTDTEYF. The CDR3 nucleotides are TGTGCCAGCAACCCAATGGGGGGCACAGATACGGAGTATTTT.